Sequencing of this T cell receptor (beta chain) was carried out in a study of T-cell memory formation after mild COVID-19. The wider study: For the most part, TCR clusters were specific to one donor.

Employing constant-segment primers, 5'RACE generated TCR alpha and TCR beta cDNA libraries bearing sample barcodes and UMIs. TCRdb re-derived calls from the 5' RACE reads in MiXCR, one entry per CDR3 protein. The repertoire holds fewer than 350,000 distinct CDR3 sequences, with 14% as singletons. General observations from the study: Pre-infection memory contained some responding clones, which suggested that cross-reactive memory had joined.

With respect to this clonotype: The antigen remains undetermined.

Trimming pared 3 bases from V and 8 bases from J, leaving 16 bases between. This CDR3 region has 15 residues. Germline assignment: CDR1 LGHNA and CDR2 YNFKEQ. J is TRBJ1-4 and V is TRBV4-2; D is perhaps TRBD1 (6 bases). Sequences were obtained from PBMCs or a T cell subset sorted from them (not recorded which). This receptor was identified in a man between 18 and 29 years old who had mild COVID-19 (a few samples of this study predate the infection). Cell type and time point are not known. CDR3 sequence: CASSHSRRGGEKLFF. The CDR3 DNA reads TGTGCCAGCAGCCACAGCCGGAGAGGGGGAGAAAAACTGTTTTTT.